The present entry profiles one TCR beta chain with its context. Its antigen is unknown. TCRdb fed the 5' RACE reads into MiXCR, producing one record per CDR3 protein. The sample lists under 600,000 distinct CDR3 sequences; roughly 14% were seen once. These data originate in a study of T cells after yellow fever vaccination. Overall study context: In the case of low-cell-number fractions, SMART-Seq v4 Ultra Low Input was used for preparation. Study outcomes and limitations: The booster response re-showed most primary clones: roughly 97% CD4, approximately 90% CD8.

The length of the CDR3 is 15 residues. V was pared by 1 base and J by 1 base, with 4 bases of the junction left unmatched. Per germline, CDR1 DFQATT and CDR2 SNEGSKA (reference sequence). The chain joins TRBV20-1 to TRBJ2-1; 7 bases are a match to TRBD2. The clonotype originates from a young man who received the YFV17D yellow fever vaccine. The sequencing used PBMCs, collected on the day of the yellow fever booster vaccination. In DNA, the CDR3 is TGCAGTGCTAGAGTGGCGGGAGAGTCCTACAATGAGCAGTTCTTC. This encodes CSARVAGESYNEQFF.